This T cell receptor (beta chain) was sequenced in a study of metastatic and nonmetastatic thyroid tumors (TCRdb year 2020). Regarding the complete study: For patients with malignant and with benign thyroid disease, the researchers compared repertoires between peripheral blood samples and tumor or nodule tissue samples. What the research found in general, with its limitations: TCR beta diversity was reported as significantly higher in malignant tumors than in benign nodules, in both blood and tumor samples.

The library was generated by PCR. Instrument on record: Illumina HiSeq 4000. High-throughput sequencing was used to profile the TCR beta-chain CDR3 region of every patient. The original pipeline was this. Drawing on CDR3 differences between clinicopathological groups, the researchers built a classifier meant to tell apart patients with distant-metastatic papillary thyroid cancer. The Shannon index was used to measure repertoire diversity, and the Morisita-Horn index was used to measure how similar tumor and blood repertoires were. TCRdb trimmed public reads at Q25 via fastp, called clones via MiXCR and kept in-frame beta chains. TCRdb, rather than the study authors, made the V and J calls. A total of approximately 20,000 clones appear in this sample, roughly 14% of them only once. The ten largest clonotypes hold 15% to 20% of the sample. In the case of this clone: There is no known antigen for this receptor. No per-base quality is available; no much larger clone lies one base away.

Before undergoing thyroid surgery, none of the patients had been given any kind of treatment. Patient clinical samples collected from about 2011 to 2019 were retrospectively analysed using T-cell receptor beta sequencing. The sequencing input was blood. This receptor was obtained from a female donor with papillary thyroid cancer or a benign thyroid nodule (not recorded which). Some clones in this sample may be carry-over from other donors' samples.

The CDR3: CASSTIDYNSPLHF. The DNA sequence is as follows: TGTGCCAGCAGCACGATAGACTATAATTCACCCCTCCACTTT. The chain is made from TRBV6-1 and TRBJ1-6, with the D gene not clear enough to name. CDR1 MNHNS and CDR2 SASEGT were looked up in the germline V gene. Trimming removed 6 bases from V and 3 bases from J, leaving 9 bases between the germline ends. CDR3 length: 14 amino acids, cysteine to phenylalanine. Only CDR3 DNA is held: 42 bases, read in frame from base 1.